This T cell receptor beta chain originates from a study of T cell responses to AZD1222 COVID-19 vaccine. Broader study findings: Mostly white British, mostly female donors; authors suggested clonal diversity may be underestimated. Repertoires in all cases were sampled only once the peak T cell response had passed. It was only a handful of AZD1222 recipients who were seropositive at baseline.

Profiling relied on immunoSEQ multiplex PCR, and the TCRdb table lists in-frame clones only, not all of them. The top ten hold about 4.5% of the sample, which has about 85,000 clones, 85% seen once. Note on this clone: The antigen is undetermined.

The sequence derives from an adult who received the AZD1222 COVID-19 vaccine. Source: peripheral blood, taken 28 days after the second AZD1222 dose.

The CDR3 loop reads CASSSLAFQVVNEQFF. CDR3 bases: TGTGCCAGCAGCTCACTAGCCTTCCAAGTCGTGAATGAGCAGTTCTTC. J is TRBJ2-1 and V is TRBV6-6; possibly TRBD2 for D (6 bases). The germline V gene has CDR1 MNHNY and CDR2 SVGAGI (reference sequence). The V gene lost 6 bases and the J gene lost 7 bases, with 22 bases spanning the gap. This CDR3 is built from 16 residues.